The 5 T cell receptor beta chains below all came from one sample that was sequenced in a study of T cell responses to AZD1222 COVID-19 vaccine. Generated by immunoSEQ multiplex PCR, the TCRdb table keeps only in-frame clones and is missing some. The sample lists some 110,000 clones; roughly nine tenths were seen once. The material sequenced was peripheral blood, taken on day 0 of AZD1222 vaccination. The receptors originated from an adult in good health.

The V call is TRBV5-1, the J call TRBJ1-3, with 9 nucleotides matching TRBD1. The CDR3 loop spans 15 amino acids. Germline CDR1 and CDR2: SGHRS and YFSETQ. J lost 5 bases, V lost 4 bases, and 7 bases had no gene match. The CDR3 nucleotides read TGCGCCAGCAGCCCTGGGGACAGGGCGAGAAACACCATATATTTT. It translates to CASSPGDRARNTIYF.

V gene TRBV7-6 combines with J gene TRBJ2-1, with D perhaps assigned TRBD1 or TRBD2 (6 bases each). The V end lost 5 bases, the J end lost 7 bases, and 18 bases lay between the germline ends. Germline V gene lookup returns CDR1 SGHVS and CDR2 FNYEAQ. CDR3 size: 15 residues. The CDR3: CASSLLGGLGNEQFF. CDR3 nucleotides: TGTGCCAGCAGCCTACTAGGGGGGCTCGGGAATGAGCAGTTCTTC.

This clone was detected only once. This chain uses TRBV19 with TRBJ2-5; D is unresolved. There are 12 residues in the CDR3. Per germline, CDR1 LNHDA and CDR2 SQIVND (reference sequence). With 4 bases removed from V and 4 bases from J, the gap between germline ends came to 7 bases. Here the CDR3 DNA reads TGTGCCAGTAGTACCCTGGGAGAGACCCAGTACTTC. Protein: CASSTLGETQYF.

The CDR3 protein is CASSPRLTSNQPQHF. Here the CDR3 DNA reads TGTGCCAGCAGCCCCCGGCTCACTAGCAATCAGCCCCAGCATTTT. The J gene is TRBJ1-5, the V gene TRBV7-2; the D is unclear. CDR3 length equals 15 residues. The germline V gene encodes CDR1 SGHTA and CDR2 FQGNSA. Trimming stripped 5 bases from V and 0 bases from J, with 11 bases between.

The V and J genes are TRBV20-1 and TRBJ2-7; 7 bases align to TRBD1. Per the germline V gene, CDR1 is DFQATT and CDR2 is SNEGSKA (reference sequence). The CDR3 length is 15 residues. Unmatched junction bases numbered 10, after V lost 3 bases and J lost 2 bases. The CDR3 region is CSASHPGTEAYEQYF. The CDR3 DNA reads as TGCAGTGCTAGTCACCCCGGGACAGAAGCCTACGAGCAGTACTTC.